This TCR beta chain stems from a study of beta chain features in type 1 diabetes. Regarding the study as a whole: The cDNA sequencing approach could over-represent high-TCR-expressing cells. The analysis here could not establish whether HLA type shapes TCRB rearrangement.

Expressed TCRB transcripts were sequenced because the entire RNA isolate underwent reverse transcription. Mean read depth for naive, central memory and regulatory T cell samples was some 3.8 million reads. Data came from immunoSEQ multiplex PCR; TCRdb stores just in-frame clones and leaves some out. The sample includes about 160,000 clones, 7.5% to 10% of them seen just once. In this sample, this clone turned up a few times. The antigen is undetermined. Germline V gives CDR1 MDHEN, CDR2 SYDVKM. This CDR3 is 17 amino acids long. Trimming cost V 3 bases and J 3 bases; bases outside gene matches: 11. Via CD45RO/CCR7/CD25/CD127/CD95/CD27, cells of the CD4+ naive, central memory, regulatory and stem cell-like memory subsets were sorted.

The chain employs TRBV28 and TRBJ2-7; 10 bases align to TRBD1. Sequencing input: central memory CD4+ T cells from blood. This TCR was recovered from a man aged 18 to 30 in good health. The CDR3 spells CASSLTLPRDRGYEQYF. The CDR3 region has the DNA TGTGCCAGCAGTTTGACCTTACCCCGGGACAGGGGCTACGAGCAGTACTTC.